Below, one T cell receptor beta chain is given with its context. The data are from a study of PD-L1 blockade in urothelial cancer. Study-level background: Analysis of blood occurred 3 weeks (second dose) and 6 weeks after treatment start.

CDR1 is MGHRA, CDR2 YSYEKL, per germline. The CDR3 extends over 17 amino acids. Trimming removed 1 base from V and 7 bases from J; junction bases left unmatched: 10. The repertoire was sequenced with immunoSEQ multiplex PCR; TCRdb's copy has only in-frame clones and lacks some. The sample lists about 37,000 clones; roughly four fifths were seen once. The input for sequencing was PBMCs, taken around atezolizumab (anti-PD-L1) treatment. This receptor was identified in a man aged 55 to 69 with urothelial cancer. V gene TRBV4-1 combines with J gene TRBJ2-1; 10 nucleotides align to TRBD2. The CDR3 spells CASSQGGASGGRNEQFF. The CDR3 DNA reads TGCGCCAGCAGCCAAGGCGGGGCTAGCGGGGGTCGGAATGAGCAGTTCTTC.